The present T cell receptor (beta chain) was sequenced within a study of T cell repertoires in cytomegalovirus infection. Study-level information: Public TCR beta signature analysis indicated the presence of both CMV infection and matching HLA type.

TCRdb reprocessed the reads with MiXCR, giving one entry per CDR3 protein. This sample has 650,000 to 900,000 distinct CDR3 sequences; about 27% occur once, and the top ten carry 10% to 15%. Points on this clonotype: Its antigen is still unknown.

Looked up from germline, CDR1 is LNHNV and CDR2 is YYDKDF (reference sequence). Between the trimmed V and J ends, which lost 1 base and 0 bases, there was a span of 10 bases. CDR3 length: 16 amino acids. The V gene is TRBV15, the J gene TRBJ1-5; D gene uncertain. The material sequenced was cultured CD8+ T cells from PBMCs, taken from culture after CMV antigen stimulation. This clonotype originated in a human donor in good health (CMV status not recorded). Some clones in this sample may be carry-over from other donors' samples. The CDR3 coding sequence is TGTGCCACCAGCAGAGGGGCAGAATATAGCAATCAGCCCCAGCATTTT. Its translation is CATSRGAEYSNQPQHF.